The source of this TCR beta chain is a study of blood T cell repertoires in COVID-19. At the level of the study: In each case, the material was cDNA or gDNA derived from T cells, B-cell-depleted T cells, or PBMCs.

Seattle-derived patients entered the study during active infection and were followed longitudinally. The germline CDR1 and CDR2 sequences are MDHEN and SYDVKM. The CDR3 extends over 17 amino acids. After removal of 0 bases from V and 2 bases from J, the junction contained 8 bases not matched to a gene. Some clones are missing from TCRdb's copy, which holds only in-frame ones; the method was immunoSEQ multiplex PCR. The sample contains 200,000 to 300,000 clones, about 87% of which appear only once. The material sequenced was peripheral blood. The sequence came from a woman aged 55-70 years with COVID-19, enrolled during active disease. The chain uses TRBV28 and TRBJ2-7, with 9 bases matching TRBD2. The chain's CDR3 is CASSLWASGTTPYEQYF. The CDR3 coding sequence is TGTGCCAGCAGTTTATGGGCTAGCGGGACCACCCCCTACGAGCAGTACTTC.